The TCR beta chain described here comes from a study of T cell changes during pregnancy in multiple sclerosis. Profiled with immunoSEQ multiplex PCR; TCRdb holds only in-frame clones, not every one. The sample lists 30,000 to 45,000 clones; roughly 89% were seen once. Sample: CD4+ T cells from peripheral blood mononuclear cells, taken in the second trimester of pregnancy. The sequence was obtained from a female donor in good health, enrolled as a control in a pregnancy study.

The CDR3 sequence: CASSLILGGTEAFF. The CDR3 DNA follows: TGTGCCAGCAGCTTGATTCTTGGAGGAACTGAAGCTTTCTTT. The rearrangement uses TRBV5-6 and TRBJ1-1; D not certain. The CDR3 contains 14 residues. Germline V gene lookup returns CDR1 SGHDT and CDR2 YYEEEE. V was clipped by 1 base and J by 5 bases, with 12 bases between them.